This T cell receptor beta chain originates from a study of CD8 T cells in ankylosing spondylitis. Regarding the study as a whole: Among TCR beta sequences, a motif of eight or nine highly homologous variants appeared characteristic of ankylosing spondylitis blood. Disease-linked clones, CD8+, were relatively rare in peripheral blood.

This clonotype appeared a few times. Its specificity is unknown. Per the germline V gene, CDR1 is DFQATT and CDR2 is SNEGSKA (reference sequence). V lost 2 bases, J lost 2 bases, and 11 bases lay in between. The CDR3 runs to 14 residues. TCRdb called the 5' RACE reads again in MiXCR, with one record for every CDR3 protein. This table holds under 850,000 distinct CDR3 sequences, 15% to 20% found once. The clonotype comes from a male donor with ankylosing spondylitis. Sequencing input: blood, either unsorted or a sorted T cell fraction (not recorded which). The V and J genes are TRBV20-1 and TRBJ2-3, with no clear D. The CDR3 protein is CSARSRANTDTQYF. As DNA, the CDR3 is TGCAGTGCTAGATCCCGGGCCAACACAGATACGCAGTATTTT.